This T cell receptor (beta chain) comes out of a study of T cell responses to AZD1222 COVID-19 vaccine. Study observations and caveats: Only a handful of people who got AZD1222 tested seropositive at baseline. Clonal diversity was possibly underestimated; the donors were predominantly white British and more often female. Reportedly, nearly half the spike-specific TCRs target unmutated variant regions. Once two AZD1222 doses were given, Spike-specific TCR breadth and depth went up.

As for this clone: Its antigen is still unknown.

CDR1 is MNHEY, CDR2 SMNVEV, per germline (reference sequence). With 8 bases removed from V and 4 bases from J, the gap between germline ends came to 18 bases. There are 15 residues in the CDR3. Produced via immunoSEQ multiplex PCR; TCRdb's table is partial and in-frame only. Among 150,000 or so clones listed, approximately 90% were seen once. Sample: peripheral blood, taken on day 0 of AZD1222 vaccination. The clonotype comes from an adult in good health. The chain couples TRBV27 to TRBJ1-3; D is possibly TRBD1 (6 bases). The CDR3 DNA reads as TGTGCCAGCGGCGACAACAGGGAGCCCGGAAACACCATATATTTT. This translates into CASGDNREPGNTIYF.